A single sample is the source of the 8 T cell receptor beta chains below, sequenced in a study of T cells in localized non-small cell lung cancer. Using immunoSEQ multiplex PCR, the repertoire was profiled, and TCRdb retains in-frame clones only, with some absent. The profile shows roughly 86,000 clones, approximately 84% of them singletons. The material sequenced was peripheral blood, taken before any cancer treatment. The receptor source for this set is a man between 40 and 70 years old with stage I lung adenocarcinoma.

The chain has TRBV2 and TRBJ2-3; D may be TRBD2 (6 bases). With 3 bases removed from V and 4 bases from J, the gap between germline ends came to 17 bases. Germline lookup yields CDR1 SNHLY and CDR2 FYNNEI. This CDR3 is built from 16 residues. The CDR3 protein is CASSDMEGVPPDTQYF. In DNA form, the CDR3 reads TGTGCCAGCAGTGACATGGAGGGAGTCCCCCCAGATACGCAGTATTTT. The full variable domain, rest sourced from reference TRBV2 and TRBJ2-3, is EPEVTQTPSHQVTQMGQEVILRCVPISNHLYFYWYRQILGQKVEFLVSFYNNEISEKSEIFDDQFSVERPDGSNFTLKIRSTKLEDSAMYFCASSDMEGVPPDTQYFGPGTRLTVL.

In this sample, this clone turned up once. V is TRBV11-3 and J is TRBJ2-1; 15 nucleotides line up with TRBD2. This CDR3 comprises 19 residues. J was trimmed by 5 bases and V by 4 bases; bases with no gene match: 12. CDR1 is SGHNT and CDR2 is YENEEA in the germline V gene. The CDR3 here is CASSSAGTSGGSRDNEQFF. For the CDR3, the DNA is TGTGCCAGCAGCTCCGCCGGGACTAGCGGGGGGTCGAGGGACAATGAGCAGTTCTTC.

V and J are TRBV28 and TRBJ1-5; D is possibly TRBD1 (5 bases). CDR3 length equals 11 residues. V lost 2 bases and J 11 bases, leaving 7 bases between the germline ends. Germline V CDR1 and CDR2: MDHEN, SYDVKM. This chain's CDR3 is CASSLRDAQHF. The CDR3, as DNA: TGTGCCAGCAGTTTACGGGACGCCCAGCATTTT.

The chain couples TRBV5-6 to TRBJ1-6; the D gene is possibly TRBD1 (5 bases). Trimming removed 0 bases at V and 9 bases at J, with 13 bases between. Looked up from germline, CDR1 is SGHDT and CDR2 is YYEEEE. This CDR3 is built from 15 residues. The CDR3 protein is CASSLAGLATSPLHF. In DNA, the CDR3 is TGTGCCAGCAGCTTGGCAGGGCTCGCGACTTCACCCCTCCACTTT.

This sequence joins TRBV27 and TRBJ2-7; 8 bases align to TRBD1. Germline values: CDR1 MNHEY, CDR2 SMNVEV (reference sequence). This CDR3 spans 16 amino acids. V lost 3 bases, J lost 2 bases, and 9 bases stayed unmatched. This chain's CDR3 is CASSFDRGGKAYEQYF. DNA of the CDR3: TGTGCCAGCAGTTTTGACAGGGGAGGTAAAGCCTACGAGCAGTACTTC.

The chain joins TRBV7-9 to TRBJ2-7, with a weak D call TRBD2 (7 bases). V dropped 4 bases and J dropped 7 bases, with 23 bases sitting between them. The CDR3 totals 16 residues. Germline V lookup: CDR1 SEHNR, CDR2 FQNEAQ (reference sequence). The CDR3 is CASSSAGRGDHWEQYF. DNA for the CDR3: TGTGCCAGCAGCTCCGCGGGGAGGGGGGACCACTGGGAGCAGTACTTC.

The CDR3 spells CASSRTGGYEQYF. CDR3 DNA sequence: TGTGCCAGCAGTCGGACAGGGGGCTACGAGCAGTACTTC. The genes are TRBV28 and TRBJ2-7, with 10 bases that match TRBD1. V gave up 5 bases and J gave up 3 bases; unmatched junction bases: 1. Germline V lookup: CDR1 MDHEN, CDR2 SYDVKM. The CDR3 is 13 residues long.

The genes are TRBV19 and TRBJ2-1; 12 bases line up with TRBD2. V was pared by 11 bases and J by 9 bases, with 8 bases of the junction left unmatched. The CDR3 totals 13 residues. Germline assignment: CDR1 LNHDA and CDR2 SQIVND (reference sequence). The CDR3 coding sequence is TGTGCCGCTAGCGGGAGGGGGGGCGGTGAGCAGTTCTTC. Protein: CAASGRGGGEQFF.